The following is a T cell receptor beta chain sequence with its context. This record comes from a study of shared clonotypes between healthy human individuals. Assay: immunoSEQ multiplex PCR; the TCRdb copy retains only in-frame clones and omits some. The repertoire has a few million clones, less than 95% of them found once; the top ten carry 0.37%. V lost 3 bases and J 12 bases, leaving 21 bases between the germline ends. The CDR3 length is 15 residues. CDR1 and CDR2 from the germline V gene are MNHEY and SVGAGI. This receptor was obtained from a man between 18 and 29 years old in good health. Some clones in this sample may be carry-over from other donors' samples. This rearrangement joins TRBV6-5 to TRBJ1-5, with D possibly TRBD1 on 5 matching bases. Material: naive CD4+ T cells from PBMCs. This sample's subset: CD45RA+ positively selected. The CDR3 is CASSYDSPGGRLQHF. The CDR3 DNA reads TGTGCCAGCAGTTATGACAGTCCCGGCGGGCGACTCCAGCATTTT.